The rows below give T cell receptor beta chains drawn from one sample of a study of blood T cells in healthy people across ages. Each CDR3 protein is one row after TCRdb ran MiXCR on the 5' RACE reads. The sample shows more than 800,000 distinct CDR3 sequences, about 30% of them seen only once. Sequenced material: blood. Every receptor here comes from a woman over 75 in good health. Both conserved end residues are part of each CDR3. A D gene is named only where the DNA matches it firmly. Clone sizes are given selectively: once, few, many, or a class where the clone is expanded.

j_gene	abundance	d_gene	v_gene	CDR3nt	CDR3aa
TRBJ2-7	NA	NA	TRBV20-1	TGCAGTGCTACGGGAGTCCTATACGAGCAGTACTTC	CSATGVLYEQYF
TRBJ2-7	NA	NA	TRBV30	TGTGCCTGGAGTGTATGGCCCACCTACGAGCAGTACTTC	CAWSVWPTYEQYF
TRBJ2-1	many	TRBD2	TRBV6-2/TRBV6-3	TGTGCCAGCAGAGGTAGCGGGGGCCACAATGAGCAGTTCTTC	CASRGSGGHNEQFF
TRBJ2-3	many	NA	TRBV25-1	TGTGCCAGCAGGCTTGAGGGGACAGATACGCAGTATTTT	CASRLEGTDTQYF
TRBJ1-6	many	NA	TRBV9	TGTGCCAGCAGCGTAGGAGGCAGGGTATCTTATAATTCACCCCTCCACTTT	CASSVGGRVSYNSPLHF
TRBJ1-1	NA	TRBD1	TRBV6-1	TGTGCCAGCAGTGAAACGCAGGGGGGAGGGACTGAAGCTTTCTTT	CASSETQGGGTEAFF
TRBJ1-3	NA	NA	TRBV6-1	TGTGCCAGCAGCCACCCACCGGCCCATCGAAACACCATATATTTT	CASSHPPAHRNTIYF
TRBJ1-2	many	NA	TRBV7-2	TGTGCCAGCAGCTTCAACCCCTATGGCTACACCTTC	CASSFNPYGYTF
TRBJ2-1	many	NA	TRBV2	TGTGCCAGCGGGCAGGGAGATAATGAGCAGTTCTTC	CASGQGDNEQFF
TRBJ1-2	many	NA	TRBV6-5	TGTGCCAGCACCCCCGGCAGCTACTATGGCTACACCTTC	CASTPGSYYGYTF
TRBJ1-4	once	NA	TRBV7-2	TGTGCCAGCACGACACAGGCTGCAACTAATGAAAAACTGTTTTTT	CASTTQAATNEKLFF
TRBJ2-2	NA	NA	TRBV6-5	TGTGCCAGCAGTTCCTGGGGACACTTTAACACCGGGGAGCTGTTTTTT	CASSSWGHFNTGELFF
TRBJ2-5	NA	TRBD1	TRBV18	TGTGCCAGCTCACCATTCGCGCGACAGGGGGCGGGAGAGACCCAGTACTTC	CASSPFARQGAGETQYF
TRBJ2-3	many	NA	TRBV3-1	TGTGCCAGCAGCCAAGGAAACAAGCCGGATACGCAGTATTTT	CASSQGNKPDTQYF
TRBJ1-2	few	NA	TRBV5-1	TGCGCCAGCAGCGGGGTTTCTTCCGGGAAGAACTATGGCTACACCTTC	CASSGVSSGKNYGYTF
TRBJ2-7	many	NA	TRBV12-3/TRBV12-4	TGTGCCAGCAGTTTCCCAGGAACCTACGAGCAGTACTTC	CASSFPGTYEQYF
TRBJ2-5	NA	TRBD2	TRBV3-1	TGTGCCAGCAGCCAAGAGAGGCGGGGGGGATTCCAAGAGACCCAGTACTTC	CASSQERRGGFQETQYF